This is a list of T cell receptor beta chains from one sample in a study of Ad26.COV2.S vaccination and SARS-CoV-2 variants. Sequencing was performed with immunoSEQ multiplex PCR; in TCRdb, only in-frame clones are kept and a portion is missing. The profile shows about 680,000 clones, 80% to 90% of them singletons. The sample consisted of peripheral blood, taken in a trial of Ad26.COV2.S vaccine versus placebo. Every receptor here comes from a person aged 18-65 years who received the Ad26.COV2.S COVID-19 vaccine or a placebo. The CDR3 runs from the conserved cysteine through the conserved F or W. D genes are given only for firm matches. Where a row states a size, it is once, few, many or the class of an expanded clone; other rows omit it.

v_gene: TRBV7-9; abundance: NA; d_gene: NA; j_gene: TRBJ2-1; CDR3aa: CASSLFGSEYNEQFF; CDR3nt: TGTGCCAGCAGCTTATTCGGGTCGGAGTACAATGAGCAGTTCTTC
v_gene: TRBV10-1; abundance: NA; d_gene: TRBD2; j_gene: TRBJ2-7; CDR3aa: CASSESGTSGIAYF; CDR3nt: TGCGCCAGCAGTGAGTCGGGGACTAGCGGGATAGCGTACTTC
v_gene: TRBV27; abundance: NA; d_gene: TRBD1; j_gene: TRBJ1-5; CDR3aa: CASSSGQATNQPQHF; CDR3nt: TGTGCCAGCAGTTCTGGACAGGCCACCAATCAGCCCCAGCATTTT
v_gene: TRBV10-3; abundance: NA; d_gene: TRBD1; j_gene: TRBJ1-1; CDR3aa: CAISPGQSNTEAFF; CDR3nt: TGTGCCATCAGCCCGGGACAGTCGAACACTGAAGCTTTCTTT
v_gene: TRBV21-1; abundance: NA; d_gene: NA; j_gene: TRBJ2-2; CDR3aa: CASPGTSVCYLPGPRDTGELFF; CDR3nt: TGTGCCAGCCCTGGGACTAGCGTTTGTTATCTCCCAGGCCCGAGGGACACCGGGGAGCTGTTTTTT
v_gene: TRBV7-2; abundance: once; d_gene: NA; j_gene: TRBJ1-1; CDR3aa: CASSLEGEAFF; CDR3nt: TGTGCCAGCAGCTTAGAGGGTGAAGCTTTCTTT
v_gene: TRBV19; abundance: NA; d_gene: TRBD1; j_gene: TRBJ1-2; CDR3aa: CASSPPGQGRNYGYTF; CDR3nt: TGTGCCAGTAGTCCCCCCGGACAGGGGAGGAATTATGGCTACACCTTC
v_gene: TRBV6-5; abundance: NA; d_gene: TRBD1; j_gene: TRBJ2-1; CDR3aa: CASRDRESYNEQFF; CDR3nt: TGTGCCAGCAGGGACAGGGAGTCCTACAATGAGCAGTTCTTC
v_gene: TRBV5-1; abundance: NA; d_gene: NA; j_gene: TRBJ2-2; CDR3aa: CASSLVGGLSTGELFF; CDR3nt: TGCGCCAGCAGCTTGGTAGGGGGACTGAGCACCGGGGAGCTGTTTTTT
v_gene: TRBV19; abundance: NA; d_gene: NA; j_gene: TRBJ1-1; CDR3aa: CAIAARAGTEAFF; CDR3nt: TGTGCCATCGCAGCCAGGGCGGGCACTGAAGCTTTCTTT
v_gene: TRBV6-5; abundance: once; d_gene: NA; j_gene: TRBJ2-7; CDR3aa: CASSSIGRPYEQYF; CDR3nt: TGTGCCAGCAGTTCAATCGGCCGGCCCTACGAGCAGTACTTC
v_gene: TRBV7-9; abundance: few; d_gene: NA; j_gene: TRBJ2-6; CDR3aa: CASSDGYSGANVLTF; CDR3nt: TGTGCCAGCAGCGATGGGTACTCTGGGGCCAACGTCCTGACTTTC
v_gene: TRBV7-9; abundance: NA; d_gene: NA; j_gene: TRBJ2-7; CDR3aa: CASSLLPYEQYF; CDR3nt: TGTGCCAGCAGCCTACTTCCCTACGAGCAGTACTTC
v_gene: TRBV14; abundance: NA; d_gene: TRBD2; j_gene: TRBJ2-5; CDR3aa: CASSQLAGFQETQYF; CDR3nt: TGTGCCAGCAGCCAACTAGCGGGGTTCCAAGAGACCCAGTACTTC
v_gene: TRBV30; abundance: NA; d_gene: TRBD1; j_gene: TRBJ1-2; CDR3aa: CAWSVHAGQGDYTF; CDR3nt: TGTGCCTGGAGTGTACATGCCGGACAGGGGGACTACACCTTC
v_gene: TRBV9; abundance: NA; d_gene: TRBD2; j_gene: TRBJ2-1; CDR3aa: CASSVGGGSYNEQFF; CDR3nt: TGTGCCAGCAGCGTAGGCGGGGGCTCCTACAATGAGCAGTTCTTC
v_gene: TRBV5-1; abundance: NA; d_gene: TRBD2; j_gene: TRBJ2-7; CDR3aa: CASSVRLAGNYEQYF; CDR3nt: TGCGCCAGCAGCGTTAGACTAGCGGGAAACTACGAGCAGTACTTC
v_gene: TRBV7-2; abundance: NA; d_gene: NA; j_gene: TRBJ1-1; CDR3aa: CASSESGGTEAFF; CDR3nt: TGTGCCAGCAGTGAAAGTGGGGGCACTGAAGCTTTCTTT
v_gene: TRBV7-2; abundance: NA; d_gene: TRBD1; j_gene: TRBJ2-7; CDR3aa: CASSRDRSYEQYF; CDR3nt: TGTGCCAGCAGCCGGGACAGGTCCTACGAGCAGTACTTC
v_gene: TRBV2; abundance: NA; d_gene: NA; j_gene: TRBJ1-2; CDR3aa: CASSGMRREPGGYTF; CDR3nt: TGTGCCAGCAGTGGCATGCGACGGGAACCGGGTGGCTACACCTTC
v_gene: TRBV10-2; abundance: once; d_gene: NA; j_gene: TRBJ2-7; CDR3aa: CASSDREGPRAYEQYF; CDR3nt: TGCGCCAGCAGTGATAGGGAAGGGCCTCGGGCCTACGAGCAGTACTTC
v_gene: TRBV7-2; abundance: NA; d_gene: NA; j_gene: TRBJ2-1; CDR3aa: CASSPRQQGNYNEQFF; CDR3nt: TGTGCCAGCAGCCCACGGCAACAGGGAAACTACAATGAGCAGTTCTTC
v_gene: TRBV27; abundance: NA; d_gene: NA; j_gene: TRBJ1-3; CDR3aa: CASSSRSGNTIYF; CDR3nt: TGTGCCAGCAGTTCCCGCTCTGGAAACACCATATATTTT
v_gene: TRBV4-2; abundance: NA; d_gene: NA; j_gene: TRBJ1-5; CDR3aa: CASSLSGSLDQPQHF; CDR3nt: TGTGCCAGCAGCCTCTCGGGCAGTCTAGATCAGCCCCAGCATTTT
v_gene: TRBV10-3; abundance: NA; d_gene: NA; j_gene: TRBJ2-7; CDR3aa: CAISRDTLYEQYF; CDR3nt: TGTGCCATCAGTCGAGACACCCTGTACGAGCAGTACTTC
v_gene: TRBV7-9; abundance: NA; d_gene: TRBD2; j_gene: TRBJ2-3; CDR3aa: CASSPRLAGVVDTQYF; CDR3nt: TGTGCCAGCAGCCCTCGACTAGCGGGGGTGGTAGATACGCAGTATTTT
v_gene: TRBV2; abundance: NA; d_gene: NA; j_gene: TRBJ1-4; CDR3aa: CASSEIGVEKLFF; CDR3nt: TGTGCCAGCAGTGAGATAGGGGTCGAAAAACTGTTTTTT
v_gene: TRBV6-5; abundance: NA; d_gene: NA; j_gene: TRBJ1-1; CDR3aa: CASSYPGAEAFF; CDR3nt: TGTGCCAGCAGTTACCCGGGGGCTGAAGCTTTCTTT
v_gene: TRBV13; abundance: NA; d_gene: NA; j_gene: TRBJ2-3; CDR3aa: CASSLWGSTDTQYF; CDR3nt: TGTGCCAGCAGCTTATGGGGGAGCACAGATACGCAGTATTTT
v_gene: TRBV7-3; abundance: NA; d_gene: NA; j_gene: TRBJ2-5; CDR3aa: CASAGGGQETQYF; CDR3nt: TGTGCCAGCGCCGGAGGAGGTCAAGAGACCCAGTACTTC
v_gene: TRBV7-2; abundance: NA; d_gene: TRBD1; j_gene: TRBJ1-5; CDR3aa: CASSLGQGAKIQPQHF; CDR3nt: TGTGCCAGCAGCCTGGGACAGGGGGCGAAGATTCAGCCCCAGCATTTT
v_gene: TRBV19; abundance: NA; d_gene: TRBD1; j_gene: TRBJ1-1; CDR3aa: CASSVGDSGTEAFF; CDR3nt: TGTGCCAGTAGTGTAGGGGACAGTGGTACTGAAGCTTTCTTT
v_gene: TRBV19; abundance: NA; d_gene: TRBD1; j_gene: TRBJ1-1; CDR3aa: CASSIDRANTEAFF; CDR3nt: TGTGCCAGTAGTATTGACAGGGCGAACACTGAAGCTTTCTTT
v_gene: TRBV18; abundance: NA; d_gene: TRBD2; j_gene: TRBJ2-5; CDR3aa: CASSPSKGLAGGETQYF; CDR3nt: TGTGCCAGCTCACCCTCTAAAGGACTAGCGGGAGGAGAGACCCAGTACTTC
v_gene: TRBV9; abundance: NA; d_gene: NA; j_gene: TRBJ1-1; CDR3aa: CASSVGVGAMNTEAFF; CDR3nt: TGTGCCAGCAGCGTAGGGGTAGGGGCCATGAACACTGAAGCTTTCTTT
v_gene: TRBV6-4; abundance: NA; d_gene: NA; j_gene: TRBJ2-2; CDR3aa: CASIDGLNTGELFF; CDR3nt: TGTGCCAGCATCGACGGACTTAACACCGGGGAGCTGTTTTTT
v_gene: TRBV24-1; abundance: NA; d_gene: NA; j_gene: TRBJ1-1; CDR3aa: CATSERDGKEAFF; CDR3nt: TGTGCCACCAGTGAGAGGGACGGAAAAGAAGCTTTCTTT
v_gene: TRBV5-1; abundance: NA; d_gene: TRBD2; j_gene: TRBJ2-7; CDR3aa: CASSLVASGGYYEQYF; CDR3nt: TGCGCCAGCAGCTTGGTGGCTAGCGGGGGTTATTACGAGCAGTACTTC
v_gene: TRBV18; abundance: NA; d_gene: NA; j_gene: TRBJ1-4; CDR3aa: CASSPSGDGANEKLFF; CDR3nt: TGTGCCAGCTCACCTTCGGGGGACGGGGCGAATGAAAAACTGTTTTTT
v_gene: TRBV3-1/TRBV3-2; abundance: few; d_gene: NA; j_gene: TRBJ2-7; CDR3aa: CASSQRAGEQYF; CDR3nt: TGTGCCAGCAGCCAAAGGGCCGGGGAGCAGTACTTC